The clone carrying this T cell receptor (beta chain) was found once. There are 15 residues in the CDR3. The V gene's germline CDR1 is MNHEY and CDR2 SVGAGI. With V trimmed by 6 bases and J by 2 bases, 8 bases remained unmatched. This sample was included in a study of blood T cell repertoires in COVID-19. The assay was immunoSEQ multiplex PCR, and TCRdb's table has in-frame clones only and misses some. The sample records about 85,000 clones, 65% to 85% being singletons. This sequence originates from a man aged 55 to 70 with acute or convalescent COVID-19. Sequences were obtained from peripheral blood. This chain joins TRBV6-5 and TRBJ2-3, with TRBD1 matching over 7 bases. The CDR3, as DNA: TGTGCCAGCAGCCGACAGGGCCTCTACACAGATACGCAGTATTTT. Amino acid sequence: CASSRQGLYTDTQYF.